What follows are 12 T cell receptor beta chains derived from one specimen sequenced in a study of cytomegalovirus exposure and HLA in healthy donors (dated by TCRdb to between 2016 and 2019). Library preparation used the immunoSEQ multiplex PCR assay. TCRdb took this table from immuneACCESS and kept in-frame rearrangements with V and J called. Such tables lack part of the clones; where checked against another copy, unresolved V genes explain under half of the gap, and the rest is unexplained. This sample gives some 44,000 clones in total; 80% to 95% of them show up just once. More than 4.5% of the sample is in the top ten clones. The sample was PBMCs. The receptors were sampled from a man aged 18 to 29 in good health and CMV-seronegative.

The chain couples TRBV7-2 to TRBJ2-3, with D perhaps matching TRBD1 (6 bases). Germline assignment: CDR1 SGHTA and CDR2 FQGNSA. The CDR3 runs 13 residues. Trimming stripped 1 base from V and 8 bases from J, with 10 bases between. This CDR3 is CASSLDRVRTQYF. CDR3 nucleotides: TGTGCCAGCAGCTTAGACAGGGTGCGTACGCAGTATTTT. Variable domain in full (rest from reference TRBV7-2 and TRBJ2-3): GAGVSQSPSNKVTEKGKDVELRCDPISGHTALYWYRQSLGQGLEFLIYFQGNSAPDKSGLPSDRFSAERTGGSVSTLTIQRTQQEDSAVYLCASSLDRVRTQYFGPGTRLTVL.

The chain is built from TRBV11-2 and TRBJ1-2; 9 bases fit TRBD1. CDR3 length: 13 amino acids. V dropped 4 bases and J dropped 5; count of bases not matched to a gene: 2. CDR1 SGHAT and CDR2 FQNNGV come from the germline V gene. In nucleotides, the CDR3 is TGTGCCAGCAGCTGGACAGGGGATTATGGCTACACCTTC. Translation gives CASSWTGDYGYTF.

This clone was seen once. The chain recombines TRBV5-4 with TRBJ2-5; the D gene is possibly TRBD1 (5 bases). Deletions cut 0 bases from V and 5 bases from J, with 8 bases between. This CDR3 is built from 13 residues. Germline assignment: CDR1 SGHNT and CDR2 YYREEE (reference sequence). The CDR3 is CASSLAGAETQYF. CDR3 sequence (DNA): TGTGCCAGCAGCTTGGCTGGGGCGGAGACCCAGTACTTC.

The CDR3 is CASSLELRDSPNEKLFF. The CDR3 DNA is TGCGCCAGCAGCTTGGAGCTCCGGGACAGCCCTAATGAAAAACTGTTTTTT. The genes are TRBV5-1 and TRBJ1-4, with 7 bases fitting TRBD1. V was pared by 0 bases and J by 3 bases, with 8 bases of the junction left unmatched. The CDR3 sequence is 17 residues long. Germline CDR1 reads SGHRS; CDR2 reads YFSETQ.

This clone was recorded once. The rearrangement links TRBV5-4 to TRBJ1-1, with 11 nucleotides matching TRBD1. The J segment lost 0 bases and the V segment lost 6 bases, leaving 7 bases of the junction unmatched. Germline V gives CDR1 SGHNT, CDR2 YYREEE (reference sequence). This CDR3 comprises 16 residues. The CDR3 DNA sequence: TGTGCCAGCAAGAGGGGACAGGGGGTAATGAACACTGAAGCTTTCTTT. Its protein is CASKRGQGVMNTEAFF.

The V and J genes are TRBV2 and TRBJ2-7; 7 bases match TRBD1. The V gene's germline CDR1 is SNHLY and CDR2 FYNNEI. V shed 2 bases, J shed 2 bases, and the junction held 6 bases outside the gene matches. CDR3 length: 15 amino acids. CDR3 loop: CASSEKAGTAYEQYF. In DNA form, the CDR3 reads TGTGCCAGCAGTGAAAAGGCAGGGACAGCCTACGAGCAGTACTTC.

The rearrangement links TRBV4-2 to TRBJ1-1, with D unresolved. The CDR3 extends over 16 amino acids. The V gene lost 0 bases and the J gene lost 4 bases, with 15 bases spanning the gap. In germline, CDR1 is LGHNA, CDR2 YNFKEQ. In DNA form, the CDR3 reads TGTGCCAGCAGCCAAGATTTCCGGGGAGAGTCCACTGAAGCTTTCTTT. Translation gives CASSQDFRGESTEAFF.

The CDR3 region has the DNA TGCGCCAGCAGCCAAGTAGGGGGCACAGATACGCAGTATTTT. It codes for CASSQVGGTDTQYF. The rearrangement links TRBV4-1 to TRBJ2-3; D is perhaps TRBD1 (5 bases). V lost 1 base to trimming and J lost 1 base, with 6 bases between them. Germline V gene sequence: CDR1 MGHRA, CDR2 YSYEKL. This CDR3 spans 14 amino acids.

V is TRBV5-5 and J is TRBJ1-4; no definite D call. This CDR3 comprises 17 residues. Trimming removed 0 bases from V and 8 bases from J, with 20 bases in between. In germline, CDR1 is SGHKS, CDR2 YYEKEE (reference sequence). The CDR3 spells CASSLAEGGYVGEKLFF. The CDR3 DNA reads TGTGCCAGCAGCTTGGCCGAGGGCGGGTACGTTGGGGAAAAACTGTTTTTT.

V is TRBV6-4 and J is TRBJ1-2, with D possibly TRBD1 on 6 matching bases. Germline V CDR1 and CDR2: MRHNA, SNTAGT. V lost 3 bases to trimming and J lost 4 bases, with 9 bases between them. The CDR3 spans 13 residues. The CDR3, as DNA: TGTGCCAGCAGTGAGAGGGGGTCCTATGGCTACACCTTC. It is translated as CASSERGSYGYTF.

The J gene is TRBJ1-5, the V gene TRBV5-4, with 7 bases identical to TRBD1. The CDR3 covers 15 residues. Germline values: CDR1 SGHNT, CDR2 YYREEE (reference sequence). With V trimmed by 1 base and J by 2 bases, 3 bases remained unmatched. Written as DNA, the CDR3 is TGTGCCAGCAGCTTGACAGGGGATGGCAATCAGCCCCAGCATTTT. This gives the protein CASSLTGDGNQPQHF.

The chain couples TRBV4-3 to TRBJ2-1, with D tentatively TRBD2 (5 bases). The CDR3 extends over 16 amino acids. Trimming removed 0 bases at V and 3 bases at J, with 12 bases between. Germline lookup yields CDR1 LGHNA and CDR2 YSLEER. The CDR3: CASSQESSDYYNEQFF. CDR3 nucleotides: TGCGCCAGCAGCCAAGAGAGTAGCGATTACTACAATGAGCAGTTCTTC.